Following are 10 T cell receptor beta chains from one sample sequenced in a study of CD8+ T cells in alopecia areata. Treatment indicated: oral pan-JAK inhibitor, 5-10 mg twice daily. Following extraction, RNA underwent reverse transcription to cDNA, which served as the sequencing template. Assay used: immunoSEQ multiplex PCR; TCRdb lists only in-frame clones, some missing. The data hold hundreds of thousands of clones, with roughly two fifths observed a single time. The sequencing used CD4+ T cells sorted from blood, collected between weeks 30 and 35, from a patient treated with tofacitinib. These receptors all come from a human donor with alopecia areata.

This clone was picked up a small number of times. The chain employs TRBV7-9 and TRBJ1-5; no clear D. The CDR3 runs to 15 residues. Trimming pared 7 bases from V and 2 bases from J, leaving 15 bases between. Germline lookup yields CDR1 SEHNR and CDR2 FQNEAQ (reference sequence). The CDR3 DNA sequence: TGTGCCAGCACCCGCGATGGTGGGGGCAATCAGCCCCAGCATTTT. Protein sequence: CASTRDGGGNQPQHF.

The V and J genes are TRBV5-6 and TRBJ1-1; 12 bases are shared with TRBD1. V lost 4 bases, J lost 8 bases, and 3 bases stayed unmatched. Per the germline V gene, CDR1 is SGHDT and CDR2 is YYEEEE. The CDR3 totals 13 residues. CDR3 region: CASSGTGGIEAFF. CDR3 DNA: TGTGCCAGCAGCGGGACAGGGGGCATCGAAGCTTTCTTT.

The rearrangement joins TRBV25-1 to TRBJ1-2; D might be TRBD1 (6 bases). Germline CDR1 MGHDK, CDR2 SYGVNS. V lost 8 bases and J lost 5, with 27 bases in between. The CDR3 length is 17 residues. CDR3 in amino acids: CASGTEDRLASGYGYTF. CDR3 coding DNA: TGTGCCAGCGGAACGGAAGACAGGTTGGCCTCTGGGTATGGCTACACCTTC.

V is TRBV4-1 and J is TRBJ2-5, with TRBD1 matching 8 bases. In germline, CDR1 is MGHRA, CDR2 YSYEKL. After removal of 6 bases from V and 5 bases from J, the junction contained 11 bases not matched to a gene. The CDR3 contains 15 residues. The DNA for the CDR3 is TGCGCCAGCAGTCCTACAGGGGGTCCGCAGGAGACCCAGTACTTC. This sequence encodes CASSPTGGPQETQYF.

This clone was counted between two and nine times. CDR3 in DNA: TGTGCCAGCACCGAGGGCAGGGGGCGGCGGTACACTGAAGCTTTCTTT. This translates into CASTEGRGRRYTEAFF. The chain joins TRBV7-9 to TRBJ1-1; 8 nucleotides line up with TRBD1. The CDR3 totals 16 residues. Trimming cost V 7 bases and J 3 bases; bases outside gene matches: 13. From germline, CDR1 is SEHNR and CDR2 FQNEAQ (reference sequence).

This clone was picked up a small number of times. V gene TRBV9 combines with J gene TRBJ2-2; D is undetermined. V was cut by 0 bases and J by 8 bases, with 17 bases left in between. The CDR3 totals 16 residues. Germline CDR1 SGDLS, CDR2 YYNGEE. The CDR3 reads CASSVDPVGRTGELFF. CDR3 coding DNA: TGTGCCAGCAGCGTAGATCCAGTAGGGCGCACTGGGGAGCTGTTTTTT.

The DNA for the CDR3 is TGCAGCGTTGAGAGACAGGGATCCTATGGCTACACCTTC. This sequence encodes CSVERQGSYGYTF. The chain employs TRBV29-1 and TRBJ1-2, with 7 bases matching TRBD1. From germline, CDR1 is SQVTM and CDR2 ANQGSEA. CDR3 length: 13 amino acids. Trimming at V came to 3 bases and at J to 4 bases, leaving 5 bases not matched to a gene.

V usage is TRBV25-1 and J usage is TRBJ2-3, with 10 bases aligning to TRBD2. The germline V gene has CDR1 MGHDK and CDR2 SYGVNS. CDR3 length equals 18 residues. The V and J ends lost 1 base and 3 bases, in that order; junction bases with no gene match: 10. In DNA form, the CDR3 reads TGTGCCAGCAGTGAATGGCGAGCGGGAGGGACTGGGACAGATACGCAGTATTTT. Translating it yields CASSEWRAGGTGTDTQYF.

The chain links TRBV7-2 to TRBJ2-2; 7 bases are a match to TRBD2. Germline V lookup: CDR1 SGHTA, CDR2 FQGNSA. This CDR3 is 14 amino acids long. Trimming removed 5 bases from V and 8 bases from J; junction bases left unmatched: 8. The CDR3 DNA reads as TGTGCCAGCAGCGCCACTAGCGCACCAGGGGAGCTGTTTTTT. Amino acid sequence: CASSATSAPGELFF.

This chain connects TRBV19 to TRBJ2-7; maybe TRBD1 (6 bases). The CDR3 contains 14 residues. The V gene's germline CDR1 is LNHDA and CDR2 SQIVND (reference sequence). Trimming stripped 6 bases from V and 7 bases from J, with 19 bases between. CDR3 loop: CASSGTRLEGEQYF. In DNA form, the CDR3 reads TGTGCCAGTAGCGGGACAAGGCTCGAGGGGGAGCAGTACTTC.